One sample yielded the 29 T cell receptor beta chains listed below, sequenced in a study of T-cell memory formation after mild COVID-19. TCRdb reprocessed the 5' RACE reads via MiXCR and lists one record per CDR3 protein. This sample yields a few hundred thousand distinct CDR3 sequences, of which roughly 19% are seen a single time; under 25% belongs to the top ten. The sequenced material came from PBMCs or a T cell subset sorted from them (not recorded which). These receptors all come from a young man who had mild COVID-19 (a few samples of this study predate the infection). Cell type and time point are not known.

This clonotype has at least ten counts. DNA for the CDR3: TGTGCCAGCAGTATCACCGGGACAGTCCTCTCCTACGAGCAGTACTTC. It translates to CASSITGTVLSYEQYF. The V and J genes are TRBV7-2 and TRBJ2-7, with 7 positions matching TRBD1. V lost 6 bases to trimming and J lost 0 bases; unmatched junction nucleotides: 11. CDR3 length: 16 amino acids. CDR1 is SGHTA and CDR2 is FQGNSA in the germline V gene.

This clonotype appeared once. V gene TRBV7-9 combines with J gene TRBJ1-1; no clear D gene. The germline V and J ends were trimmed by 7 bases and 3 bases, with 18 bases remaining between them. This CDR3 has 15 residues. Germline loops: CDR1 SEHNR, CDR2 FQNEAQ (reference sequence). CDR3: CASTPRGDGDTEAFF. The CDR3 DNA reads TGTGCCAGCACCCCAAGAGGAGACGGAGACACTGAAGCTTTCTTT. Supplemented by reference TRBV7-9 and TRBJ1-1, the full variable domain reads DTGVSQNPRHKITKRGQNVTFRCDPISEHNRLYWYRQTLGQGPEFLTYFQNEAQLEKSRLLSDRFSAERPKGSFSTLEIQRTEQGDSAMYLCASTPRGDGDTEAFFGQGTRLTVV.

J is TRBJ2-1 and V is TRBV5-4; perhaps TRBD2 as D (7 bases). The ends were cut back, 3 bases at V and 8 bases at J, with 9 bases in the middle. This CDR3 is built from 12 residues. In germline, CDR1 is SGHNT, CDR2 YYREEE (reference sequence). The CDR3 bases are TGTGCCAGCAGCTGGGGGGGCGATGAGCAGTTCTTC. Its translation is CASSWGGDEQFF.

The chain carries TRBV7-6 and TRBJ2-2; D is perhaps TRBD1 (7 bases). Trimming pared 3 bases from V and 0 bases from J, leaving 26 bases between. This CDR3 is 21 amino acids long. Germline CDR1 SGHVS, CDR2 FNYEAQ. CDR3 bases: TGTGCCAGCAGCTTTCCCGGACAGGACTACCATCCCACTGCGAACACCGGGGAGCTGTTTTTT. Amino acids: CASSFPGQDYHPTANTGELFF.

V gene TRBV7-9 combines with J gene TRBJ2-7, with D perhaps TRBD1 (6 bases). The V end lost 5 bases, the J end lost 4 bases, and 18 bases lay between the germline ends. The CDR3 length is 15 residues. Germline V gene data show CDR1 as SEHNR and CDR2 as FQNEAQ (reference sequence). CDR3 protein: CASSHRTVRPYEQYF. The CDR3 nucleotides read TGTGCCAGCAGCCATCGGACAGTTCGGCCGTACGAGCAGTACTTC.

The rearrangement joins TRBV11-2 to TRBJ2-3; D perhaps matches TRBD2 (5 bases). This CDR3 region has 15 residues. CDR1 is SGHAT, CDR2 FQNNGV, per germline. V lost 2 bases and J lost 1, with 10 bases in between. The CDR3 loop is CASSLIPGGTDTQYF. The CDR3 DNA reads TGTGCCAGCAGCTTAATTCCCGGGGGCACAGATACGCAGTATTTT.

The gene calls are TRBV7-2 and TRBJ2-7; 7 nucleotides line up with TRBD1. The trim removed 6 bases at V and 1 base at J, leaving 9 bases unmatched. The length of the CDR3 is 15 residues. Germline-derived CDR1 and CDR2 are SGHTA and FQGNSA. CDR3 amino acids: CASRLPGTASYEQYF. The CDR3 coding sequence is TGTGCCAGCAGACTTCCCGGGACAGCTTCCTACGAGCAGTACTTC.

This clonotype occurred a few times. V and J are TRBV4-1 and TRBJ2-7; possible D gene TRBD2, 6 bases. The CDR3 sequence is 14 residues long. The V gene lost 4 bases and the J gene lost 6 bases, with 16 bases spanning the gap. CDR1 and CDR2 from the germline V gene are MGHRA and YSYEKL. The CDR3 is CASSLLAPTGEQYF. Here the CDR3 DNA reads TGCGCCAGCAGCCTACTAGCCCCGACCGGCGAGCAGTACTTC.

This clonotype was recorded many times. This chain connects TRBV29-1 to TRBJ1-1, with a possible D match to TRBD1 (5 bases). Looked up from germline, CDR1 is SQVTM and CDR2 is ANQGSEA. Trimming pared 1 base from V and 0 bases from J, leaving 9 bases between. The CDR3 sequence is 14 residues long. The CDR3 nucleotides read TGCAGCGTTGAAGTCTACAGGTTGAACACTGAAGCTTTCTTT. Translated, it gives CSVEVYRLNTEAFF.

The CDR3 here is CASSLRLPNEKLFF. As DNA, the CDR3 is TGCGCCAGCAGCTTACGACTGCCTAATGAAAAACTGTTTTTT. The gene calls are TRBV5-1 and TRBJ1-4; D gene ambiguous. The CDR3 sequence is 14 residues long. Trimming cost V 2 bases and J 3 bases, with 8 bases left between them. Germline CDR1 and CDR2: SGHRS and YFSETQ.

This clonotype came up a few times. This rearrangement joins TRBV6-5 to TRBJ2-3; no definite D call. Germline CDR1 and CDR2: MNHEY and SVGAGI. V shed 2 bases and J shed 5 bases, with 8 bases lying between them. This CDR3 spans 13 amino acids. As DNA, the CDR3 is TGTGCCAGCAGTTACGCCGTGAGAGATACGCAGTATTTT. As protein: CASSYAVRDTQYF.

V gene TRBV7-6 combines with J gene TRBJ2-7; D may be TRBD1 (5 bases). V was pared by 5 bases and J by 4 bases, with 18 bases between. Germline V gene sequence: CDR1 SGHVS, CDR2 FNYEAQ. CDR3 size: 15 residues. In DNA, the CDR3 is TGTGCCAGCAGCGAAGGGGTGGGGTTTACTTACGAGCAGTACTTC. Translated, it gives CASSEGVGFTYEQYF.

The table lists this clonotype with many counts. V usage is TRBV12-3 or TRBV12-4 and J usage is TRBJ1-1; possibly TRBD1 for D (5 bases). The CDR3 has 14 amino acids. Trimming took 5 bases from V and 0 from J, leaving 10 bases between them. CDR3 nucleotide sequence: TGTGCCAGCAGTCCATGGGGGGTGAACACTGAAGCTTTCTTT. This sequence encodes CASSPWGVNTEAFF.

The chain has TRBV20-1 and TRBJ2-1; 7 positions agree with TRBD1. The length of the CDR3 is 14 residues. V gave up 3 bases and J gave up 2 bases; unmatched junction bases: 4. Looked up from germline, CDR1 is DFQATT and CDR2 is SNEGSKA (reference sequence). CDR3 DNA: TGCAGTGCTAGTGAGGGGGCGGCCTACAATGAGCAGTTCTTC. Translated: CSASEGAAYNEQFF.

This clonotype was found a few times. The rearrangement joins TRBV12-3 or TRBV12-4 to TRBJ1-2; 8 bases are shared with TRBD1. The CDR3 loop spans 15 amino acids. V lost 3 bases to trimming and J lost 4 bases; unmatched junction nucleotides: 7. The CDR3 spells CASSFGDRRGYGYTF. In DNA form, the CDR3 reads TGTGCCAGCAGTTTTGGGGACAGGCGAGGCTATGGCTACACCTTC.

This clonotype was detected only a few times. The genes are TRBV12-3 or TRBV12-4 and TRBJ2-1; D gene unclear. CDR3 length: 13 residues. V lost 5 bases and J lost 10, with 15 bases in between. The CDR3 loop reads CASSPQMGVEQFF. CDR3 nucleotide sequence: TGTGCCAGCAGTCCCCAGATGGGCGTGGAGCAGTTCTTC.

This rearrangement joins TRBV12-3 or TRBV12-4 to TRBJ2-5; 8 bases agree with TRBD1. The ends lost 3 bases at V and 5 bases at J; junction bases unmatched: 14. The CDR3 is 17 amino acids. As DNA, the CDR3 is TGTGCCAGCAGTTTTCCCCTTGGACAGGGTATTTCGGAGACCCAGTACTTC. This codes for CASSFPLGQGISETQYF.

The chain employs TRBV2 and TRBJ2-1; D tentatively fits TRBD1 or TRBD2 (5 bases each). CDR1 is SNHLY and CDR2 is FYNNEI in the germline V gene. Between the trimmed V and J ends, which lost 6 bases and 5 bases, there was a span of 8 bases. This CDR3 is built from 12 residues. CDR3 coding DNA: TGTGCCAGCAGCCGGGACGACAATGAGCAGTTCTTC. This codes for CASSRDDNEQFF.

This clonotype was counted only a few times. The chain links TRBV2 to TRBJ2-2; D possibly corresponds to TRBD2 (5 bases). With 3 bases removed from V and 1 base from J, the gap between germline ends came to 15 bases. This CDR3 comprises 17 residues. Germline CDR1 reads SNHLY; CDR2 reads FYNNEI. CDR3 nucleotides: TGTGCCAGCAGTGATCGGGGAACAGTATGGAACACCGGGGAGCTGTTTTTT. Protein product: CASSDRGTVWNTGELFF.

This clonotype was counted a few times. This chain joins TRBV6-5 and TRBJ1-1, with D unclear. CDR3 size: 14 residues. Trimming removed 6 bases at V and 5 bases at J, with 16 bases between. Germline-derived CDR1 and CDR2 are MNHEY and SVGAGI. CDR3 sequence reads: CASRYDKAATEAFF. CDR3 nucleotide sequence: TGTGCCAGCAGGTACGACAAGGCCGCAACTGAAGCTTTCTTT.

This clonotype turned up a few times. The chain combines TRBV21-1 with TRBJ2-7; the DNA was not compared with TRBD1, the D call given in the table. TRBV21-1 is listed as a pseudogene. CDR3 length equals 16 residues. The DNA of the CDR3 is TGTGCCAGCACCGATTGTCCCACCTCAGGGCCACACGAGCAGTACTTC. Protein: CASTDCPTSGPHEQYF.

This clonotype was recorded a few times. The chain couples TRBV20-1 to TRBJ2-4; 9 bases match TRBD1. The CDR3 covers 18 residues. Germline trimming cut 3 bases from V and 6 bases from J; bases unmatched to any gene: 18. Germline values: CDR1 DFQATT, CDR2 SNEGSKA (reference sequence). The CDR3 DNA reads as TGCAGTGCTAGTCGGCCCGACAGGGGGTGGGGCCTAAGAAACATTCAGTACTTC. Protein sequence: CSASRPDRGWGLRNIQYF.

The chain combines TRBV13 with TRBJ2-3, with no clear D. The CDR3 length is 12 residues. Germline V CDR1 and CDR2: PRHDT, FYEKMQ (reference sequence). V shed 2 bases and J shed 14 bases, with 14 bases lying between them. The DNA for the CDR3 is TGTGCCAGCAGCTTAAACCTAGAAAGCCCGTATTTT. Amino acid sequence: CASSLNLESPYF.

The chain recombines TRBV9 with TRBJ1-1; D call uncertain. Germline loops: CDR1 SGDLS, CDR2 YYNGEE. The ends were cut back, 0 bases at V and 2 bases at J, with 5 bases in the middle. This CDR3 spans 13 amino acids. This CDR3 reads CASSVGINTEAFF. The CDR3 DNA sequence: TGTGCCAGCAGCGTAGGGATTAACACTGAAGCTTTCTTT.

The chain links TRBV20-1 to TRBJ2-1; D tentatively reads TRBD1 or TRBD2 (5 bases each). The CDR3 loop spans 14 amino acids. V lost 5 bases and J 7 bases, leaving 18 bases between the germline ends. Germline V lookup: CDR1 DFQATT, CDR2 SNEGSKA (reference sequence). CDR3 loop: CSAQAGTWGNEQFF. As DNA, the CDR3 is TGCAGTGCTCAAGCCGGGACCTGGGGAAATGAGCAGTTCTTC.

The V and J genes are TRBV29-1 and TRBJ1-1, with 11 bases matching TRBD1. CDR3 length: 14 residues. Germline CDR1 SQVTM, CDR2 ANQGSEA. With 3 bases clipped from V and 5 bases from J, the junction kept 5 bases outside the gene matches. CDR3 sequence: CSVDRTGGQTEAFF. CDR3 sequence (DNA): TGCAGCGTTGATAGGACAGGGGGCCAGACTGAAGCTTTCTTT. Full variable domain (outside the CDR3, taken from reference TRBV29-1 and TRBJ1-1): SAVISQKPSRDICQRGTSLTIQCQVDSQVTMMFWYRQQPGQSLTLIATANQGSEATYESGFVIDKFPISRPNLTFSTLTVSNMSPEDSSIYLCSVDRTGGQTEAFFGQGTRLTVV.

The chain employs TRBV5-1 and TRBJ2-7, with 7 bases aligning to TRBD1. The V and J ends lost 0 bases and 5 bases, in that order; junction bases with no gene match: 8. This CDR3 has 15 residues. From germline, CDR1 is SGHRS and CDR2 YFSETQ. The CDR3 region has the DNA TGCGCCAGCAGCTTGGGGGGACAGCCGGGACACGAGCAGTACTTC. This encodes CASSLGGQPGHEQYF.

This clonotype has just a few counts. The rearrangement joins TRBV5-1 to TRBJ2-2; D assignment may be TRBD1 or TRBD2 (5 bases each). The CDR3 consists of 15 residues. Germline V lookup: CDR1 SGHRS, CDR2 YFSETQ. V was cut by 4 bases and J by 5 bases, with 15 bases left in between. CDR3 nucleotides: TGCGCCAGCAGCCTGACAGATTCGGGGACCGGGGAGCTGTTTTTT. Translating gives CASSLTDSGTGELFF.

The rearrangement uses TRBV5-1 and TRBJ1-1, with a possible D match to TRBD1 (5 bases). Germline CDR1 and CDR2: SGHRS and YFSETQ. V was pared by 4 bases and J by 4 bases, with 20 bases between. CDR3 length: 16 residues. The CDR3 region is CASSHPRGSGPTEAFF. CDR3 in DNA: TGCGCCAGCAGCCATCCTCGGGGGTCCGGACCCACTGAAGCTTTCTTT.